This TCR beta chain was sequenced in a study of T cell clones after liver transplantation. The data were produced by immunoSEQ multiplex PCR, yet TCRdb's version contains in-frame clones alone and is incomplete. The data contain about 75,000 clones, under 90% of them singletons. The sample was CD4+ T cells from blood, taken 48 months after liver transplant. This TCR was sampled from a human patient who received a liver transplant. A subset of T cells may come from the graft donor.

The CDR3 region is CATSRGKGNTIYF. In nucleotides, the CDR3 is TGTGCCACCAGCAGAGGGAAAGGAAACACCATATATTTT. The J gene is TRBJ1-3, the V gene TRBV15; D unclear. The CDR3 runs 13 residues. V lost 1 base and J 4 bases, leaving 5 bases between the germline ends. Germline assignment: CDR1 LNHNV and CDR2 YYDKDF (reference sequence).